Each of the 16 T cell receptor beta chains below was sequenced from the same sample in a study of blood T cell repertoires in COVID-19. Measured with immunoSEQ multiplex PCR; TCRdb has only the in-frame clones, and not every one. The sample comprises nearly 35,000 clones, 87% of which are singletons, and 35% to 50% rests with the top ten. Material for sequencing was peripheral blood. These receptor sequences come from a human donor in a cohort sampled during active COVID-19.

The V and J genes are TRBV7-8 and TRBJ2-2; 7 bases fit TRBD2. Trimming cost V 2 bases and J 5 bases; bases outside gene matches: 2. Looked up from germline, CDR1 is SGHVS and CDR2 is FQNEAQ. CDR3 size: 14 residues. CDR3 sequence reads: CASSLRGGTGELFF. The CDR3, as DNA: TGTGCCAGCAGCTTACGGGGAGGGACCGGGGAGCTGTTTTTT.

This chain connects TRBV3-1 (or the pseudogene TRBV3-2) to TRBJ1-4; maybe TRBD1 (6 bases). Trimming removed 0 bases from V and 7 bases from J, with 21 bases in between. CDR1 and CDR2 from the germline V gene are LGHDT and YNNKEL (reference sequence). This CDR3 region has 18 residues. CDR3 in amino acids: CASSQDLVGWAGVEKLFF. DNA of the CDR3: TGTGCCAGCAGCCAAGACTTGGTTGGTTGGGCAGGGGTTGAAAAACTGTTTTTT.

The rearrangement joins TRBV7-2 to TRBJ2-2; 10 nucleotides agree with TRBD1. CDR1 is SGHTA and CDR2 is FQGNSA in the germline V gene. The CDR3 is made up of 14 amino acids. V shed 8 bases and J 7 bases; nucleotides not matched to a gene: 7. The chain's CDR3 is CASAPGQGIGELFF. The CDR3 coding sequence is TGTGCCAGCGCGCCGGGACAGGGGATCGGGGAGCTGTTTTTT.

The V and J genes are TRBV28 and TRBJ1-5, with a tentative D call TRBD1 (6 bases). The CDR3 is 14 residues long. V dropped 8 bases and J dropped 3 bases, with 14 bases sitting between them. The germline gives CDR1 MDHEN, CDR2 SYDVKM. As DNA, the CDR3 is TGTGCCAGCGTCCCTGGGGGCTACAATCAGCCCCAGCATTTT. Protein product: CASVPGGYNQPQHF.

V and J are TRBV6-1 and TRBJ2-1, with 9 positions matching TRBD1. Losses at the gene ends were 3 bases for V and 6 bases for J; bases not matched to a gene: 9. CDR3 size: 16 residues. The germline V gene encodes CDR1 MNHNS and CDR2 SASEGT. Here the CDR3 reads CASSDLDRGPSNEQFF. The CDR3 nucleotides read TGTGCCAGCAGTGATTTGGACAGGGGTCCTTCCAATGAGCAGTTCTTC.

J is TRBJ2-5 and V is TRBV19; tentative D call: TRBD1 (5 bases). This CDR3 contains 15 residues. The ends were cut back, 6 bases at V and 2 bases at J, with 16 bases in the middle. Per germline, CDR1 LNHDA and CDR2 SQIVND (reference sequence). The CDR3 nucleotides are TGTGCCAGTAGCCCCCCCGCAGGGCCTCAAGAGACCCAGTACTTC. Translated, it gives CASSPPAGPQETQYF.

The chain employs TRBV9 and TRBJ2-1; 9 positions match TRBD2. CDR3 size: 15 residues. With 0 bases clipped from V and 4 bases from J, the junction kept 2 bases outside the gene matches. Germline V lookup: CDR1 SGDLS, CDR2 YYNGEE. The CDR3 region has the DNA TGTGCCAGCAGCGTAGTACTAGCGGGTTACAATGAGCAGTTCTTC. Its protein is CASSVVLAGYNEQFF.

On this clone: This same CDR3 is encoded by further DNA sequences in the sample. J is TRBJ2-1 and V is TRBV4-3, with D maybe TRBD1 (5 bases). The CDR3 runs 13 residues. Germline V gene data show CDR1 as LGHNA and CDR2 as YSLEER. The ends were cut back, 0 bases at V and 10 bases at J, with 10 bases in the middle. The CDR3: CASSQDRAGEQFF. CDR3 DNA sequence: TGCGCCAGCAGCCAAGACCGAGCAGGGGAGCAGTTCTTC.

DNA for the CDR3: TGTGCCAGCAGCGTAGGGGACAGGGCGACCGGGGAGCTGTTTTTT. Translation: CASSVGDRATGELFF. The chain carries TRBV9 and TRBJ2-2; TRBD1 agrees at 9 bases. In germline, CDR1 is SGDLS, CDR2 YYNGEE. V shed 0 bases and J 5 bases; nucleotides not matched to a gene: 2. The CDR3 runs 15 residues.

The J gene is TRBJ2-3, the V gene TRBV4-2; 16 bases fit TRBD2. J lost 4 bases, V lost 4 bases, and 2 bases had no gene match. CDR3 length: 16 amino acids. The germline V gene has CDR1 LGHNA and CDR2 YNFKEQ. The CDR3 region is CASSPGLAGGPDTQYF. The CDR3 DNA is TGTGCCAGCAGCCCGGGACTAGCGGGGGGGCCAGATACGCAGTATTTT.

CDR3 nucleotides: TGTGCCAGCAGCGTAGATCCCCAGAATTCACCCCTCCACTTT. Amino acid sequence: CASSVDPQNSPLHF. The rearrangement links TRBV9 to TRBJ1-6, with D uncertain. Germline V CDR1 and CDR2: SGDLS, YYNGEE. The CDR3 covers 14 residues. V lost 0 bases and J 7 bases, leaving 8 bases between the germline ends.

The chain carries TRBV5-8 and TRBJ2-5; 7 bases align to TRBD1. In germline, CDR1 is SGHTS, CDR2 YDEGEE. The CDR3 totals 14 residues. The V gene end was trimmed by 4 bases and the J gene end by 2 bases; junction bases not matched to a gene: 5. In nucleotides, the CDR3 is TGTGCCAGCAGCCACAGGGACAGACAAGAGACCCAGTACTTC. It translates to CASSHRDRQETQYF.

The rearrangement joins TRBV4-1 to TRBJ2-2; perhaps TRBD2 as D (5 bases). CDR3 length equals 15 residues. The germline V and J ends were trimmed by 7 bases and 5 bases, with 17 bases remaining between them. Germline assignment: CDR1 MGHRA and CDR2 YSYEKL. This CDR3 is CASNSRGLITGELFF. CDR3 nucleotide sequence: TGCGCCAGCAATAGTCGGGGTCTTATTACCGGGGAGCTGTTTTTT.

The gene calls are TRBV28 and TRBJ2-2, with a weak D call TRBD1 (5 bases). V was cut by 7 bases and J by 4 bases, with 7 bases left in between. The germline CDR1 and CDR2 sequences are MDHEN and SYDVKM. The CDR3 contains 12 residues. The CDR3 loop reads CASNRGTGELFF. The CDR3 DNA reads TGTGCCAGCAATAGGGGCACCGGGGAGCTGTTTTTT.

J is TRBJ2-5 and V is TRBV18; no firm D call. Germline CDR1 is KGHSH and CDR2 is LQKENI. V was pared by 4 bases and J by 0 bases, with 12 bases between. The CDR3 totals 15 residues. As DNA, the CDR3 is TGTGCCAGCTCACGGGCCTCCCTTAACCAAGAGACCCAGTACTTC. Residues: CASSRASLNQETQYF.

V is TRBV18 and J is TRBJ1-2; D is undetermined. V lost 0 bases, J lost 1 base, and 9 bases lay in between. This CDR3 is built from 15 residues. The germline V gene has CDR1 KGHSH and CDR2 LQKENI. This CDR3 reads CASSPPLDSNYGYTF. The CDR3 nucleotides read TGTGCCAGCTCACCACCGCTAGATAGTAACTATGGCTACACCTTC.